The present T cell receptor (beta chain) was sequenced within a study of Graves' ophthalmopathy and Graves' hyperthyroidism. General study findings and limits: Both a roughly 64% sensitivity and an approximately 74% specificity characterized the model's predictions of ophthalmopathy progression.

As regards this clonotype: The antigen is unknown.

Trimming removed 3 bases from V and 5 bases from J, with 10 bases in between. Germline CDR1 KGHDR, CDR2 SFDVKD. This CDR3 region has 13 residues. All donors with ophthalmopathy were recorded as having moderate-to-severe activity, CAS ≥3, NOSPECS ≥4 and a duration under 3 months. Investigators amplified TCR beta CDR3 regions from RNA transcripts. First-round RT-PCR relied on HTBI primers, and a second-round multiplex PCR came next. TCRdb called the multiplex PCR reads again in MiXCR, with one record for every CDR3 protein. The sample holds about 740,000 distinct CDR3 sequences; 40% are singletons and the top ten take 40% to 45%.

This chain links TRBV24-1 with TRBJ2-7; D is uncertain. The sequence derives from an adult man with Graves' ophthalmopathy. Sequenced material: peripheral blood. The CDR3 loop is CATSDPGRDEQYF. The CDR3 DNA reads as TGTGCCACCAGTGATCCTGGACGCGACGAGCAGTACTTC.